This TCR beta chain stems from a study of tumor-infiltrating lymphocytes in primary liver carcinoma. V dropped 7 bases and J dropped 1 base, with 10 bases sitting between them. Germline V CDR1 and CDR2: MDHEN, SYDVKM. This CDR3 spans 13 amino acids. Overall study findings and caveats: Overlap in tumor-adjacent and tumor-blood pairs fell below that of tumor region pairs.

In regard to this clonotype: Its cognate antigen is unknown.

DNA and RNA were both co-extracted from approximately 20-30 mg of bulk tissue that had not been sorted. A primer matching the constant region was used to make TCR beta cDNA from approximately 500 ng of total RNA. Three nested multiplex PCR rounds, a slightly modified ARM-PCR method, built the TCR beta libraries. Running 9 to 11 cycles apiece, the first two PCR rounds relied on TRBV1-TRBV30 forward primers together with a C-beta reverse primer. One entry per CDR3 protein results from TCRdb running MiXCR on the multiplex PCR reads. Of 40,000 to 60,000 distinct CDR3 sequences listed, around 64% were seen once; the top ten hold about 29%.

The sequenced material came from liver tumor tissue from sampling region 5. Indicated subset: tumor region T5, tumor centre. The chain combines TRBV28 with TRBJ1-1; D is undetermined. This TCR derives from a man in his forties with primary liver carcinoma and hepatitis B virus infection. For the CDR3, the DNA is TGTGCCAGCAATTCCCGTCAGAACACTGAAGCTTTCTTT. This translates into CASNSRQNTEAFF. The complete variable domain, with remaining parts taken from reference TRBV28 and TRBJ1-1, reads DVKVTQSSRYLVKRTGEKVFLECVQDMDHENMFWYRQDPGLGLRLIYFSYDVKMKEKGDIPEGYSVSREKKERFSLILESASTNQTSMYLCASNSRQNTEAFFGQGTRLTVV.